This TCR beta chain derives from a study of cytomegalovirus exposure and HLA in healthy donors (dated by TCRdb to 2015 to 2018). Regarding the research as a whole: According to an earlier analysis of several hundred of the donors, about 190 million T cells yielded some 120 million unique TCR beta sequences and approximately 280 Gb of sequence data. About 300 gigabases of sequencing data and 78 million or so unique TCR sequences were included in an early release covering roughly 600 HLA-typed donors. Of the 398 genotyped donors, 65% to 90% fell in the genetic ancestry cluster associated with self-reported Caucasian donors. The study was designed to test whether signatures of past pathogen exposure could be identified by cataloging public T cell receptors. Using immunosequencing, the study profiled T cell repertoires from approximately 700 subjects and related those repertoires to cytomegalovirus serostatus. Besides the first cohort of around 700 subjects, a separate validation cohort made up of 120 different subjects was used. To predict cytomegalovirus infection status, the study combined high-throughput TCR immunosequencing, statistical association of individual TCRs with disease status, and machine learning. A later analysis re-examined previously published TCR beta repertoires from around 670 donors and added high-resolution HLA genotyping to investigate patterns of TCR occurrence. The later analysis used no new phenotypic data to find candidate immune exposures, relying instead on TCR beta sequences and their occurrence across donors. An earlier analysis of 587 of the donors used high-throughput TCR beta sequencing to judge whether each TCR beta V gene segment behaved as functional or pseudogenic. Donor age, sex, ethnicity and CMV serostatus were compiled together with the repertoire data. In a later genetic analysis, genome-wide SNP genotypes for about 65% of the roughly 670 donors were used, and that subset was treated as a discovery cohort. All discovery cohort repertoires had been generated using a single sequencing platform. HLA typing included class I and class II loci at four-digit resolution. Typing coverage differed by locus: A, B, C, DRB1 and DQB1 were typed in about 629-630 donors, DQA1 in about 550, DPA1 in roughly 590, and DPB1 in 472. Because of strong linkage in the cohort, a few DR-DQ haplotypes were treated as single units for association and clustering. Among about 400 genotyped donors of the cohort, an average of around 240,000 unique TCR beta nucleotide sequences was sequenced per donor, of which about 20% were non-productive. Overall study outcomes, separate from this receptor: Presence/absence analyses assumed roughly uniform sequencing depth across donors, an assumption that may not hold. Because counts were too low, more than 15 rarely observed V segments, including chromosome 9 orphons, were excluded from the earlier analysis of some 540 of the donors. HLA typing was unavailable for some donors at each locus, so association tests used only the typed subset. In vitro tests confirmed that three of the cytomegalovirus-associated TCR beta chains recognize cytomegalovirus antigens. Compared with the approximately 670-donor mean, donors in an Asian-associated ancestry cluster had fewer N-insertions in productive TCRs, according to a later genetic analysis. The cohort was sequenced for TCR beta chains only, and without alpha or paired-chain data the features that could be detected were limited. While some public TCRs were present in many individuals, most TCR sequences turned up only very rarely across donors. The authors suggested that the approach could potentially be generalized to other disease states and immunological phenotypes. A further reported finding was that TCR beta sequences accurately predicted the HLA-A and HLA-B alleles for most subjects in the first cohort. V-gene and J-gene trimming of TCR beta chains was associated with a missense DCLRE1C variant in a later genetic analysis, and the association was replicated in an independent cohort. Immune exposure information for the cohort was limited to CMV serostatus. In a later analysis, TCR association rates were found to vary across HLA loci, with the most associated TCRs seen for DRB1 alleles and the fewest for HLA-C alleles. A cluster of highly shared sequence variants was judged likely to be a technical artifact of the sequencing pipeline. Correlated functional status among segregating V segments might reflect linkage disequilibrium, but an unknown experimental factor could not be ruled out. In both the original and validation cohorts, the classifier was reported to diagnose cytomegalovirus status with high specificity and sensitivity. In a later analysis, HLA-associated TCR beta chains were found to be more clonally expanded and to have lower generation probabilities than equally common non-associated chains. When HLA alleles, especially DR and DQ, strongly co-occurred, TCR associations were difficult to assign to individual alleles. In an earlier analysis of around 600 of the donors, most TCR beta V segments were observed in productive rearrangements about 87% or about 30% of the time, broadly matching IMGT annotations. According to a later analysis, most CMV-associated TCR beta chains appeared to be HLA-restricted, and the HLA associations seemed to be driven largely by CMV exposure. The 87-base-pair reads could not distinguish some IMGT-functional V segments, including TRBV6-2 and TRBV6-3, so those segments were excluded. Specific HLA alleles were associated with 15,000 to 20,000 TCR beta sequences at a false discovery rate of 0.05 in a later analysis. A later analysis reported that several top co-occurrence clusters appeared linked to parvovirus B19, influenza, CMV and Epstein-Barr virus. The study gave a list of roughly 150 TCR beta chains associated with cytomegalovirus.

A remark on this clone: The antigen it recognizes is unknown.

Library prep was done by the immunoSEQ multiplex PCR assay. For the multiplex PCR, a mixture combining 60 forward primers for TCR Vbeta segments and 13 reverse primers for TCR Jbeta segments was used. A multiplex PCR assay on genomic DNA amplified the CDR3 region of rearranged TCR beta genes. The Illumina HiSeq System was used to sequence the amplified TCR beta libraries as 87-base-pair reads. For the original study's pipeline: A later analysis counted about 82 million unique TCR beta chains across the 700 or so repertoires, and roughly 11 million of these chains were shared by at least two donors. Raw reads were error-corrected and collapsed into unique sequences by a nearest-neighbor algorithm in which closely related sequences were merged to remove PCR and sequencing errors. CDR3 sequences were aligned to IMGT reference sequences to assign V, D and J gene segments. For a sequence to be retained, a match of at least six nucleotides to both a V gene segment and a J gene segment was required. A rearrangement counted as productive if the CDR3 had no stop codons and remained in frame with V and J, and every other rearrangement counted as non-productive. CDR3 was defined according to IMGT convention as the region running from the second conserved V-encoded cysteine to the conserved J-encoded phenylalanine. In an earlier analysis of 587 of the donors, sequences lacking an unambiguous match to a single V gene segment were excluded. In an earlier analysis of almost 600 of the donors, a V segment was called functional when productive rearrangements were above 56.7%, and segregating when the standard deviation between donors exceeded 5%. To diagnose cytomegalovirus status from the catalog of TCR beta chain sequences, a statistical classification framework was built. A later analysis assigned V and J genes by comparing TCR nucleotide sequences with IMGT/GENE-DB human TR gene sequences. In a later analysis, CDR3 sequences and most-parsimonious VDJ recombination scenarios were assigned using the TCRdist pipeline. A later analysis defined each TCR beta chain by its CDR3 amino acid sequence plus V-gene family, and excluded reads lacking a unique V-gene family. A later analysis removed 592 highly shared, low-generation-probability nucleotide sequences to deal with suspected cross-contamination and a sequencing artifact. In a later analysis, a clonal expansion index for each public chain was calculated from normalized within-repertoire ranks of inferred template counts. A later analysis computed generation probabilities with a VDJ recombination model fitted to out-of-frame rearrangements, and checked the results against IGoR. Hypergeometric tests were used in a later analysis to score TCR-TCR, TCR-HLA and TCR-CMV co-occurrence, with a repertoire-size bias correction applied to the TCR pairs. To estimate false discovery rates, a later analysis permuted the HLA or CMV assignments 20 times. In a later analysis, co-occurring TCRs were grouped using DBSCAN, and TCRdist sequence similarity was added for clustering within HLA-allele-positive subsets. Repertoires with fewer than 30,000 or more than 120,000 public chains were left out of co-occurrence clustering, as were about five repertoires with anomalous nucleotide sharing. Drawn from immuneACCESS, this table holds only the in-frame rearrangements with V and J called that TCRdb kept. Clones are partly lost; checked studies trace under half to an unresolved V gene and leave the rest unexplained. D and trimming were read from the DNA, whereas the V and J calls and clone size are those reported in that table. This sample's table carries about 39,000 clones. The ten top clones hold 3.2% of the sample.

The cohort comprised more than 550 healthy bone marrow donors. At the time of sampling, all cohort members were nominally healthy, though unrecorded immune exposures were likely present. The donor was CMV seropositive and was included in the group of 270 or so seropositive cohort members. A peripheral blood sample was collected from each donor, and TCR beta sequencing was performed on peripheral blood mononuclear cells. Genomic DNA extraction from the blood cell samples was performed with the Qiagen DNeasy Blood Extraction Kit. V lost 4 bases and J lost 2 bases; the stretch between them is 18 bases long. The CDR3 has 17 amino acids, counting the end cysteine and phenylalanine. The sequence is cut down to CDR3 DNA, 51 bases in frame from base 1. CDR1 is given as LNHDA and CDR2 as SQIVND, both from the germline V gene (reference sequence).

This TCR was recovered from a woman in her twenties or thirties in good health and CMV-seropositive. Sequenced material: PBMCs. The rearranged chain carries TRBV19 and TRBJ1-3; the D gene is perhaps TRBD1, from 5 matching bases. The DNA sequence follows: TGTGCCAGTAGTACGGCGTTCGGGGGGATTACTGGAAACACCATATATTTT. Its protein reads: CASSTAFGGITGNTIYF. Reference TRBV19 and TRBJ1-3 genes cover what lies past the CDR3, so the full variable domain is DGGITQSPKYLFRKEGQNVTLSCEQNLNHDAMYWYRQDPGQGLRLIYYSQIVNDFQKGDIAEGYSVSREKKESFPLTVTSAQKNPTAFYLCASSTAFGGITGNTIYFGEGSWLTVV.